This TCR beta chain is drawn from a study of blood T cell repertoires in COVID-19. Libraries were prepared by immunoSEQ multiplex PCR; TCRdb keeps only in-frame clonotypes and omits some of them. The data contain 150,000 to 200,000 clones, 80% to 90% of them singletons. The germline V gene encodes CDR1 LGHDT and CDR2 YNNKEL (reference sequence). This CDR3 is built from 12 residues. V lost 7 bases, J lost 0 bases, and 4 bases lay in between. Specimen: peripheral blood. This chain joins TRBV3-1 (or the pseudogene TRBV3-2) and TRBJ1-3; D not resolved. The clonotype was recovered from a man in his 60s with acute or convalescent COVID-19. CDR3 region: CASTGSGNTIYF. The CDR3 bases are TGTGCCAGCACAGGCTCTGGAAACACCATATATTTT.